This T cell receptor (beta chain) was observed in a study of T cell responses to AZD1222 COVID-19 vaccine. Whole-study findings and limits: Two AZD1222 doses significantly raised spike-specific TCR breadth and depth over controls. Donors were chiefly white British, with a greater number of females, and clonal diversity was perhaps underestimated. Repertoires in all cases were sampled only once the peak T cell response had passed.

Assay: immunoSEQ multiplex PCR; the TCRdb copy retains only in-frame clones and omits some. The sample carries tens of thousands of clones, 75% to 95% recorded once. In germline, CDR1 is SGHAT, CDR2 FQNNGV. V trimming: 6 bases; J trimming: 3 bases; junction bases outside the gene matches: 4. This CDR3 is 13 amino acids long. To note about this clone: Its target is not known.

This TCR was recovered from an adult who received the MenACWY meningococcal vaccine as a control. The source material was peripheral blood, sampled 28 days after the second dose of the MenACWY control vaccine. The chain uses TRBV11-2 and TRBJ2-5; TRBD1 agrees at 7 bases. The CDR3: CASRGGTEETQYF. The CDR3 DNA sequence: TGTGCCAGCAGGGGTGGGACAGAAGAGACCCAGTACTTC.